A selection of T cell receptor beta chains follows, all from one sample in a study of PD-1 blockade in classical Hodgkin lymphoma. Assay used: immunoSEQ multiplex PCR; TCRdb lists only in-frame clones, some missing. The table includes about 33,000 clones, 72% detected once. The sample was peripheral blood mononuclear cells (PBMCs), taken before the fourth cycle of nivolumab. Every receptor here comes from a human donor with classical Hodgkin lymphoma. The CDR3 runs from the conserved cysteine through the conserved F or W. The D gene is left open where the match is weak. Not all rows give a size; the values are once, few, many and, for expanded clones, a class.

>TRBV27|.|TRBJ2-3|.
TGTGCCAGCAGCGTAAAGGGGCCATGGGGAGATACGCAGTATTTT
CASSVKGPWGDTQYF
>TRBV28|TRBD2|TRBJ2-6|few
TGTGCCAGCAGTCCACCCGGGGGGGTTGGGGCCAACGTCCTGACTTTC
CASSPPGGVGANVLTF
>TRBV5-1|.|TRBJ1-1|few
TGCGCCAGCAGCTTCGGGGTAGGAGGCCTCCTAAACACTGAAGCTTTCTTT
CASSFGVGGLLNTEAFF
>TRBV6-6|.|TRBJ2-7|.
TGTGCCAGCAGCCTTGGGGGGGGGCGCATAAACGAGCAGTACTTC
CASSLGGGRINEQYF
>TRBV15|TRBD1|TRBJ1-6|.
TGTGCCACCAGCAGATACAGGGGCTCACCCCTCCACTTT
CATSRYRGSPLHF
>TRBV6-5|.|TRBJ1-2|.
TGTGCCAGCGCCGGGACGGACTATGGCTACACCTTC
CASAGTDYGYTF
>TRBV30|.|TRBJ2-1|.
TGTGCCTGGAGTGTCGGATTCGGGCCAGCCCATGAGCAGTTCTTC
CAWSVGFGPAHEQFF
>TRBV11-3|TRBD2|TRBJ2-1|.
TGTGCCAGCAGCTTAGCGGGAGGCCCCTACAATGAGCAGTTCTTC
CASSLAGGPYNEQFF
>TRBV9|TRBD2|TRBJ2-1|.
TGTGCCAGCAGCGTTAGCGGGGGGGCAGCTAATGAGCAGTTCTTC
CASSVSGGAANEQFF
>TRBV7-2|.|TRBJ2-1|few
TGTGCCAGCAGCTCACCTACCGCTTGGGAGTCACATGAGCAGTTCTTC
CASSSPTAWESHEQFF
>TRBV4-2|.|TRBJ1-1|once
TGTGCCAGCAGCCAAGTGGCCCTTGAAGCTTTCTTT
CASSQVALEAFF
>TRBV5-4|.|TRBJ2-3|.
TGTGCCAGCAGCTTGCCAATTAGCCCCACAGATACGCAGTATTTT
CASSLPISPTDTQYF
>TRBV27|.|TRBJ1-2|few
TGTGCCAGCAGTTTCCAAATGGCCACGTATGGCTACACCTTC
CASSFQMATYGYTF
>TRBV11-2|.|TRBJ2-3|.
TGTGCCAGCAGCCCTCACCCGGCGGAAAAGGAAACAGATACGCAGTATTTT
CASSPHPAEKETDTQYF
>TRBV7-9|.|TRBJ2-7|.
TGTGCCAGCAGCTCCGGACAGTCCTACGAGCAGTACTTC
CASSSGQSYEQYF
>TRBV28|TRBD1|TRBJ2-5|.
TGTGCCAGCAGCCTGAGACAGGGGGCACAAGAGACCCAGTACTTC
CASSLRQGAQETQYF
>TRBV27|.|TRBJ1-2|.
TGTGCCAGCAGCCTCCGGACCAGCTATGGCTACACCTTC
CASSLRTSYGYTF
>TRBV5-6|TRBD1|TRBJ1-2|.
TGTGCCAGCAGCCGAATGGACCGACGACAGGGCTATGGCTACACCTTC
CASSRMDRRQGYGYTF
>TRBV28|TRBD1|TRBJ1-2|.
TGTGCCAGCAGTTCACAGGGACAGGGGGCTTGGGGCTACACCTTC
CASSSQGQGAWGYTF
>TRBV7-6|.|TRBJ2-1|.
TGTGCCAGCAGCATCGAGACGAAGGGGGGAGATGAGCAGTTCTTC
CASSIETKGGDEQFF
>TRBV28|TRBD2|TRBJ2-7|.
TGTGCCAGCAGTTTAAGGGGACTAGCGGGAGTAGGGGAGCAGTACTTC
CASSLRGLAGVGEQYF
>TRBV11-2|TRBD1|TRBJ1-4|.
TGTGCCAGCAGCTTTTCGCGGACAGGGGGAGAGGAAAAACTGTTTTTT
CASSFSRTGGEEKLFF
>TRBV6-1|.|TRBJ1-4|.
TGTGCCAGCAGTGGAACAGGCCGACTTGAAAAACTGTTTTTT
CASSGTGRLEKLFF
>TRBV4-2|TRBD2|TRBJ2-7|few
TGTGCCAGCAGCTCTAGCGGGAGGGCCTCGGGCGAGCAGTACTTC
CASSSSGRASGEQYF
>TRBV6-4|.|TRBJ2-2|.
TGTGCCAGCAGTGACCCGAACTCGGCTCCCGGGGAGCTGTTTTTT
CASSDPNSAPGELFF
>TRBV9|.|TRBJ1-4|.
TGTGCCAGCAGCGGAGGACAAGGGTGGGGAGAAAAACTGTTTTTT
CASSGGQGWGEKLFF
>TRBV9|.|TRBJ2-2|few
TGTGCCAGCAGCGTAGTACTCACCGGGGAGCTGTTTTTT
CASSVVLTGELFF
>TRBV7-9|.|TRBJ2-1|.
TGTGCCAGCAGCTCCCTTGGGCCTAGCTCCTACAATGAGCAGTTCTTC
CASSSLGPSSYNEQFF
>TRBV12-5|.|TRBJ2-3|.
TGTGCTAGTGGTTCATTTGGGGGAGCAGATACGCAGTATTTT
CASGSFGGADTQYF
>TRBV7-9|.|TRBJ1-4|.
TGTGCCAGCAGCACCGGACAATATGAAAAACTGTTTTTT
CASSTGQYEKLFF
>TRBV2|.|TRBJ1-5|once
TGTGCCTCGGGGGGGGATGGATATCAGCCCCAGCATTTT
CASGGDGYQPQHF
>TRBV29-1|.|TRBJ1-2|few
TGCAGCGTTGCCCCCTATGGCTACACCTTC
CSVAPYGYTF
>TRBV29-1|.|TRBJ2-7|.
TGCAGCGTTGATCAGGGAACCACTTACGAGCAGTACTTC
CSVDQGTTYEQYF
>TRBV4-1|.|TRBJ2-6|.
TGCGCCAGCAGCCCAAACCCAGGGGACGGGGCCAACGTCCTGACTTTC
CASSPNPGDGANVLTF
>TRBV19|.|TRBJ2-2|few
TGTGCCAGTAAAGACACAAACACCGGGGAGCTGTTTTTT
CASKDTNTGELFF
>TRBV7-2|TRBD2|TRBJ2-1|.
TGTGCCAGCAGCTTTTCCAGCGGGACGCCCAATGAGCAGTTCTTC
CASSFSSGTPNEQFF
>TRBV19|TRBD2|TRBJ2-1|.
TGTGCCAGTAGTTCGCCTCAGCTAGCGGGAGATGAGCAGTTCTTC
CASSSPQLAGDEQFF
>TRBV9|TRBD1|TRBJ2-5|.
TGTGCCAGCAGCGCCCCCCGGGACAGAGGCAACCAAGAGACCCAGTACTTC
CASSAPRDRGNQETQYF
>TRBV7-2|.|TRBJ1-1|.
TGTGCCAGCAGCTTCCAACAGGGTACTGAAGCTTTCTTT
CASSFQQGTEAFF
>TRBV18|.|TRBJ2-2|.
TGTGCCAGCTCACGACCCACGGGGAACACCGGGGAGCTGTTTTTT
CASSRPTGNTGELFF
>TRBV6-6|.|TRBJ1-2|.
TGTGCCAGCAGTTACTCAAGGAGCCTCGTTAACTATGGCTACACCTTC
CASSYSRSLVNYGYTF
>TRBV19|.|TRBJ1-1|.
TGTGCCAGTAGTATCGGGACATCATCTGAGGCTTTCTTT
CASSIGTSSEAFF
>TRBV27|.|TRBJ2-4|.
TGTGCCAGCAGTTTATCGCCTAGCAGCGGTATTCAGTACTTC
CASSLSPSSGIQYF
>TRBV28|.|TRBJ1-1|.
TGTGCCGCACGCAGGGCTCCCACTGAAGCTTTCTTT
CAARRAPTEAFF
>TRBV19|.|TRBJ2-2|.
TGTGCCAGTAGTATATCTCTCGTTTTCCTAGGGACATCGGAGAACACCGGGGAGCTGTTTTTT
CASSISLVFLGTSENTGELFF
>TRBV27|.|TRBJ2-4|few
TGTGCCATCGAATGGGCCTGTATGGAAAACATTCAGTACTTC
CAIEWACMENIQYF
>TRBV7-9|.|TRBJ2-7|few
TGTGCCAAACAGGACGGGTCTCCTCTCTACGAGCAGTACTTC
CAKQDGSPLYEQYF
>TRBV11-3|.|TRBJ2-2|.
TGTGCCAGCAGCTTACCGGGGACCGTCCCCTCGAACACCGGGGAGCTGTTTTTT
CASSLPGTVPSNTGELFF